This T cell receptor beta chain was sequenced in a study of a mutant IDH1 vaccine in newly diagnosed glioma. Overall study context: Receipt of radiotherapy, temozolomide, or both preceded the study, and most received both.

Specified time point: week 11, during vaccination. What each vaccine dose contained was 300 ug of mutant IDH1 20-mer peptide, accompanied by topical imiquimod. As to this clone: Its antigen is currently unknown.

CDR3 size: 15 residues. V was clipped by 1 base and J by 5 bases, with 12 bases between them. The V gene's germline CDR1 is SGHKS and CDR2 YYEKEE (reference sequence). This table comes from immunoSEQ multiplex PCR, and its TCRdb copy is limited to in-frame clones, with some not included. This sample has about 120,000 clones, with 90% found just once. The receptor comes from a woman aged 45-59 years with glioma. The genes are TRBV5-5 and TRBJ2-2, with D possibly matching TRBD1 (6 bases). This specimen consisted of PBMCs, obtained from a glioma patient whose treatment included an IDH1 peptide vaccine. The CDR3 protein is CASSLFWGRTGELFF. DNA of the CDR3: TGTGCCAGCAGCTTGTTTTGGGGGCGGACCGGGGAGCTGTTTTTT.